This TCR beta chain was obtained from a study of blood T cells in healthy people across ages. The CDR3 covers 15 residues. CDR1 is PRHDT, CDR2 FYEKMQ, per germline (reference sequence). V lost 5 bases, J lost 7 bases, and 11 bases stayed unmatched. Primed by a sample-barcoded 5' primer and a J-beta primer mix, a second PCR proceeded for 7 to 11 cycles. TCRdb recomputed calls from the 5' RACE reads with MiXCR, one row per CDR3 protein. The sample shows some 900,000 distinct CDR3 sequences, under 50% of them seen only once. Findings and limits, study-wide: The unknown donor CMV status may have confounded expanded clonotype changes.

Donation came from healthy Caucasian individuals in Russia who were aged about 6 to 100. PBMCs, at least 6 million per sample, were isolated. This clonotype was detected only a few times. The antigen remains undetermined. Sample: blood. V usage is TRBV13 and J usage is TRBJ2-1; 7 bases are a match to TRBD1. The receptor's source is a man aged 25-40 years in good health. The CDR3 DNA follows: TGTGCCAGCAGCCAAAGACAGGGTTTTGTGAATGAGCAGTTCTTC. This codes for CASSQRQGFVNEQFF.